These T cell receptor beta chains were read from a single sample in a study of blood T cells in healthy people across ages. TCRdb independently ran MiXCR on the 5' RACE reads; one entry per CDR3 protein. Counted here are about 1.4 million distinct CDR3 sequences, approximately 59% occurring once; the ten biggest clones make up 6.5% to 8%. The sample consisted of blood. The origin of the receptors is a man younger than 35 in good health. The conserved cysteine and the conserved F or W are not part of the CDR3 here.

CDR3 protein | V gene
ASLATTEQY | TRBV2
SVEEQGYTEAF | TRBV29-1
ASSQHTSGDYNEQF | TRBV4-3
SVEDSGGSPLH | TRBV29-1
AWSDSDTQY | TRBV30
ASSFSGSKETQY | TRBV27
ASSQDTAANYGYT | TRBV3-1
ASSYSAGRGEQF | TRBV6-5
ASSLRAGGDTQY | TRBV12-3/TRBV12-4
ASSESIGGSYEQY | TRBV25-1
AGRSLQGRGSGANVLT | TRBV27
ASSVAPSSEQF | TRBV7-2
SARDHHSANEQF | TRBV20-1
ASSFREHTQY | TRBV28
ASSFHGSSPQH | TRBV12-3/TRBV12-4
SVEGGQGYTEAF | TRBV29-1
ASSQGVAGGADTQY | TRBV3-1
ASSGYLLGGQY | TRBV12-3/TRBV12-4
ASSLGAGAFHYEQY | TRBV7-9
ASSQKQGSEAF | TRBV3-1
ASKLKGGRAGSPLH | TRBV7-2